Below, 19 T cell receptor beta chains from the same sample are listed, as sequenced in a study of blood T cell repertoires in COVID-19. Method: immunoSEQ multiplex PCR; TCRdb's copy keeps in-frame clones and lacks some. The sample lists a few hundred thousand clones, roughly 84% occurring once. The source material was PBMCs or T cells enriched from blood (not recorded which). These receptors were taken from a woman in her twenties or thirties who had recovered from COVID-19.

Comment on this clone: Relative to the germline gene, one junction end is altered; a read error may explain this. The rearrangement uses TRBV4-1 and TRBJ1-4; weak D call: TRBD1 (5 bases). The germline V gene encodes CDR1 MGHRA and CDR2 YSYEKL. The CDR3 runs 17 residues. In nucleotides, the CDR3 is TGCGCCAGCAGCCAAGTCCTGCGGGGACCAACGAATGAAAAACTGTTTTTT. Its protein is CASSQVLRGPTNEKLFF.

The rearrangement uses TRBV3-1 (or the pseudogene TRBV3-2) and TRBJ1-4; D unclear. The CDR3 is 14 amino acids. With 1 base removed from V and 7 bases from J, the gap between germline ends came to 10 bases. CDR1 and CDR2 (germline): LGHDT, YNNKEL (reference sequence). DNA of the CDR3: TGTGCCAGCAGCCAAGGCAGTAGAGGTGAAAAACTGTTTTTT. It specifies CASSQGSRGEKLFF.

Turning to this clone: Other DNA sequences in the same sample also yield this CDR3. The chain carries TRBV28 and TRBJ2-7; 11 bases align to TRBD2. The CDR3 is made up of 16 amino acids. The V gene's germline CDR1 is MDHEN and CDR2 SYDVKM. V lost 4 bases, J lost 0 bases, and 5 bases stayed unmatched. This chain's CDR3 is CASSSPTSGSSYEQYF. Here the CDR3 DNA reads TGTGCCAGCAGTTCGCCAACTAGCGGGAGCTCCTACGAGCAGTACTTC. The full variable domain, completed using reference TRBV28 and TRBJ2-7, is DVKVTQSSRYLVKRTGEKVFLECVQDMDHENMFWYRQDPGLGLRLIYFSYDVKMKEKGDIPEGYSVSREKKERFSLILESASTNQTSMYLCASSSPTSGSSYEQYFGPGTRLTVT.

This clone was detected a few times. This chain links TRBV19 with TRBJ1-5, with D unresolved. This CDR3 has 14 residues. V lost 5 bases to trimming and J lost 1 base, with 9 bases between them. Per the germline V gene, CDR1 is LNHDA and CDR2 is SQIVND (reference sequence). Here the CDR3 DNA reads TGTGCCAGTAGTCTGGAGAGGAGCAATCAGCCCCAGCATTTT. Its translation is CASSLERSNQPQHF.

V and J are TRBV7-2 and TRBJ2-7; the D gene is possibly TRBD1 (6 bases). Germline V gene lookup returns CDR1 SGHTA and CDR2 FQGNSA. V lost 1 base and J lost 2, with 12 bases in between. This CDR3 spans 15 amino acids. The CDR3: CASSLGGPGAYEQYF. In nucleotides, the CDR3 is TGTGCCAGCAGCTTAGGGGGGCCAGGCGCCTACGAGCAGTACTTC.

The chain joins TRBV30 to TRBJ2-7; 10 nucleotides align to TRBD2. The CDR3 totals 15 residues. The V segment lost 0 bases and the J segment 2 bases; nucleotides outside the gene matches: 4. Per germline, CDR1 GTSNPN and CDR2 SVGIG (reference sequence). The CDR3 DNA sequence: TGTGCCTGGAGTGTGGGGCTAGCGGGGGCCTACGAGCAGTACTTC. It yields the protein CAWSVGLAGAYEQYF.

The genes are TRBV28 and TRBJ2-1; 7 bases line up with TRBD1. Per germline, CDR1 MDHEN and CDR2 SYDVKM. This CDR3 is 13 amino acids long. The V and J ends lost 9 bases and 10 bases, in that order; junction bases with no gene match: 12. The CDR3 is CASWTGDEGEQFF. CDR3 DNA sequence: TGTGCCAGTTGGACAGGTGACGAAGGGGAGCAGTTCTTC.

CDR3 sequence reads: CSARDTAYEQYF. CDR3 DNA sequence: TGCAGCGCCCGGGACACAGCCTACGAGCAGTACTTC. The chain has TRBV29-1 and TRBJ2-7, with a weak D call TRBD1 (6 bases). The CDR3 contains 12 residues. V lost 7 bases and J lost 2, with 12 bases in between. CDR1 SQVTM and CDR2 ANQGSEA come from the germline V gene.

V gene TRBV4-1 combines with J gene TRBJ2-5; perhaps TRBD1 as D (5 bases). The germline V gene encodes CDR1 MGHRA and CDR2 YSYEKL. The CDR3 has 12 amino acids. V was clipped by 5 bases and J by 2 bases, with 6 bases between them. This CDR3 reads CASSDSQETQYF. The CDR3 DNA is TGCGCCAGCAGCGACAGTCAAGAGACCCAGTACTTC.

This chain uses TRBV28 with TRBJ1-2, with 9 bases lining up with TRBD1. V lost 5 bases and J lost 3; bases outside the gene matches: 13. This CDR3 has 17 amino acids. Per the germline V gene, CDR1 is MDHEN and CDR2 is SYDVKM. CDR3 sequence (DNA): TGTGCCAGCAGTCCGGGGACAGGGTGGGGATCGGACTATGGCTACACCTTC. Residues: CASSPGTGWGSDYGYTF.

The rearrangement uses TRBV6-5 and TRBJ2-1; 12 nucleotides align to TRBD2. Per germline, CDR1 MNHEY and CDR2 SVGAGI. CDR3 length: 15 residues. Trimming at V came to 5 bases and at J to 2 bases, leaving 1 base not matched to a gene. The CDR3 loop reads CASSTSGGTYNEQFF. The DNA of the CDR3 is TGTGCCAGCAGTACTAGCGGGGGGACCTACAATGAGCAGTTCTTC.

To note about this clone: The junction differs from germline at one of its ends, possibly a read error. The chain combines TRBV9 with TRBJ2-3; 8 bases match TRBD2. Germline-derived CDR1 and CDR2 are SGDLS and YYNGEE. CDR3 size: 13 residues. CDR3 sequence (DNA): TGTGCCAGTAGCGGGGTATCAGGGTACACGCAGTATTTT. Translation gives CASSGVSGYTQYF.

The V and J genes are TRBV19 and TRBJ1-1, with a tentative D call TRBD1 (6 bases). This CDR3 has 14 amino acids. V dropped 6 bases and J dropped 5 bases, with 16 bases sitting between them. In germline, CDR1 is LNHDA, CDR2 SQIVND (reference sequence). The chain's CDR3 is CASRDGGPRTEAFF. In DNA form, the CDR3 reads TGTGCCAGTAGGGATGGGGGCCCGAGGACTGAAGCTTTCTTT.

The rearrangement links TRBV5-1 to TRBJ2-5, with 9 bases that match TRBD1. V shed 3 bases, J shed 4 bases, and the junction held 7 bases outside the gene matches. The CDR3 contains 15 residues. The germline V gene has CDR1 SGHRS and CDR2 YFSETQ. The CDR3 DNA is TGCGCCAGCAGCTCGGGACAGGGACTCGGAGAGACCCAGTACTTC. It encodes CASSSGQGLGETQYF. The complete variable domain, with remaining parts taken from reference TRBV5-1 and TRBJ2-5, reads KAGVTQTPRYLIKTRGQQVTLSCSPISGHRSVSWYQQTPGQGLQFLFEYFSETQRNKGNFPGRFSGRQFSNSRSEMNVSTLELGDSALYLCASSSGQGLGETQYFGPGTRLLVL.

V and J are TRBV5-1 and TRBJ2-1, with TRBD2 matching over 9 bases. J lost 8 bases, V lost 0 bases, and 6 bases had no gene match. The CDR3 contains 15 residues. Germline V gene data show CDR1 as SGHRS and CDR2 as YFSETQ. The DNA for the CDR3 is TGCGCCAGCAGCTTGGGGGGACTAGCTCCGTATGAGCAGTTCTTC. This translates into CASSLGGLAPYEQFF.

The chain carries TRBV7-9 and TRBJ2-7, with 7 bases identical to TRBD1. Germline CDR1 and CDR2: SEHNR and FQNEAQ (reference sequence). This CDR3 has 17 amino acids. V gave up 1 base and J gave up 0 bases; unmatched junction bases: 9. CDR3 protein: CASSLVSSDRSSYEQYF. CDR3 nucleotides: TGTGCCAGCAGCTTAGTTTCTTCGGACAGGAGCTCCTACGAGCAGTACTTC.

The gene calls are TRBV11-2 and TRBJ2-7, with 7 bases lining up with TRBD2. Trimming removed 4 bases from V and 2 bases from J; junction bases left unmatched: 8. The CDR3 is 15 residues long. CDR1 SGHAT and CDR2 FQNNGV come from the germline V gene. DNA for the CDR3: TGTGCCAGCAGCTCGGGGGGAGTACTGACCTACGAGCAGTACTTC. Residues: CASSSGGVLTYEQYF.

V gene TRBV5-1 combines with J gene TRBJ1-2; D is unresolved. Germline CDR1 is SGHRS and CDR2 is YFSETQ. V dropped 1 base and J dropped 6 bases, with 10 bases sitting between them. This CDR3 region has 13 residues. The CDR3 reads CASSLSAEDGYTF. The CDR3 bases are TGCGCCAGCAGCTTGTCGGCAGAGGATGGCTACACCTTC.

The chain is built from TRBV5-4 and TRBJ1-2; no clear D. Germline V lookup: CDR1 SGHNT, CDR2 YYREEE (reference sequence). The CDR3 consists of 16 residues. Trimming removed 0 bases from V and 3 bases from J, with 15 bases in between. The CDR3 DNA sequence: TGTGCCAGCAGCTTGGAAGGGCGGCCGGAGGACTATGGCTACACCTTC. This translates into CASSLEGRPEDYGYTF. Full variable domain (outside the CDR3, taken from reference TRBV5-4 and TRBJ1-2): ETGVTQSPTHLIKTRGQQVTLRCSSQSGHNTVSWYQQALGQGPQFIFQYYREEENGRGNFPPRFSGLQFPNYSSELNVNALELDDSALYLCASSLEGRPEDYGYTFGSGTRLTVV.